This entry is about one T cell receptor beta chain. This specimen comes from a study of blood T cell repertoires in COVID-19. Profiling relied on immunoSEQ multiplex PCR, and the TCRdb table lists in-frame clones only, not all of them. This table holds about 150,000 clones, around 84% found once. V lost 0 bases and J 8 bases, leaving 16 bases between the germline ends. Looked up from germline, CDR1 is MNHEY and CDR2 is SVGAGI. The CDR3 totals 16 residues. The chain employs TRBV6-5 and TRBJ1-4; no reliable D call. Source material: peripheral blood. The TCR sequence derives from an older man with acute or convalescent COVID-19. Here the CDR3 DNA reads TGTGCCAGCAGTTACTCGAGAGGGAGCGGTCGGGAAAAACTGTTTTTT. This sequence encodes CASSYSRGSGREKLFF.